The clone carrying this T cell receptor beta chain was seen only once. Its matching antigen is unknown. This specimen comes from a study of radiation and T cells in renal cell carcinoma. Regarding the study as a whole: No pretreatment tumor biopsies were available for baseline clonotypes. Top tumor clonotypes rose in blood 2 weeks post-radiation, then contracted.

Sample time point: blood 2 weeks post-SBRT. Treatment defined: 15 Gy SBRT to primary tumor, nephrectomy 4 weeks later. Clear cell pathology was present in this patient's renal cell carcinoma. Data came from immunoSEQ multiplex PCR; TCRdb stores just in-frame clones and leaves some out. The data show roughly 150,000 clones, roughly 90% seen once. Germline CDR1 reads MNHNS; CDR2 reads SASEGT. The CDR3 has 15 residues. Trimming took 5 bases from V and 3 from J; bases not matched to a gene: 6. This specimen was blood, taken from a patient whose treatment included radiotherapy and nephrectomy. The chain combines TRBV6-1 with TRBJ1-3; 8 bases align to TRBD1. The TCR sequence derives from a woman between 50 and 59 years old with renal cell carcinoma. CDR3 bases: TGTGCCAGCAGTCCAATCGACAGGGGTGGAAACACCATATATTTT. This translates into CASSPIDRGGNTIYF.